The clone carrying this T cell receptor beta chain came up a few times. As yet, its antigen is unknown. The donors, healthy Caucasians from Russia, were aged 6 to 90. The data derive from a study of blood T cells in healthy people across ages. Broader study findings: Roughly linear declines in TCR beta diversity per million T cells occurred with age.

The use of a sample-barcoded 5' primer and a J-beta primer mix characterized a second PCR of about 6 to 12 cycles. TCRdb passed the 5' RACE reads through MiXCR, listing each CDR3 protein once. In the table there are hundreds of thousands of distinct CDR3 sequences, under 25% of which are singletons. Germline V gene sequence: CDR1 LNHDA, CDR2 SQIVND (reference sequence). The CDR3 is 18 residues long. The clonotype originates from a man aged 65 to 85 in good health. What was sequenced was blood. The rearrangement links TRBV19 to TRBJ2-5; 12 bases are shared with TRBD1. Near its end, the DNA agrees better with TRBJ2-7, so the J call may be wrong. In DNA, the CDR3 is TGTGCCAGTAGTCTCGGCCCGGGACAGGGGGCAAAGGCCTACGAGCAGTACTTC. It specifies CASSLGPGQGAKAYEQYF.